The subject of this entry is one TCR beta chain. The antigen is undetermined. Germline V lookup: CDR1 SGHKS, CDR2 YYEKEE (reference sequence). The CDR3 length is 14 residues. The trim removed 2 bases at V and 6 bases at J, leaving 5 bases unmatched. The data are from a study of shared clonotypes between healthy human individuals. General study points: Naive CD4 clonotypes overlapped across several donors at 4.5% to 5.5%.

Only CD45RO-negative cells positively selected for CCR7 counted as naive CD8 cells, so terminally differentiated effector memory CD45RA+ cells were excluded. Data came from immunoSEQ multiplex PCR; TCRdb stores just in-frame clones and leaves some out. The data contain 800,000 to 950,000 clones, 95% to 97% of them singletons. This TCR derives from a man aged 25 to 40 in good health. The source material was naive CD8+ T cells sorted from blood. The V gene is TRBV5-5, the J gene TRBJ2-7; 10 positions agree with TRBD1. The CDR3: CASSLDRGRIEQYF. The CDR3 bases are TGTGCCAGCAGCTTAGACAGGGGGCGGATCGAGCAGTACTTC.